Below, 6 T cell receptor beta chains from the same sample are listed, as sequenced in a study of T cells in Graves' hyperthyroidism and ophthalmopathy. Amplification targeted TCR beta CDR3 regions from RNA transcripts. During a first-round RT-PCR of the TCR CDR3, the HTBI primer set was used. TCRdb re-analysed the multiplex PCR reads in MiXCR, keeping a single row per CDR3 protein. The sample lists under 400,000 distinct CDR3 sequences, roughly 14% occurring once. The sample was blood. The receptors here all came from a woman aged 18-30 years with Graves' hyperthyroidism that later progressed to Graves' ophthalmopathy.

J is TRBJ2-7 and V is TRBV6-1; D is uncertain. Germline values: CDR1 MNHNS, CDR2 SASEGT. V was cut by 6 bases and J by 1 base, with 13 bases left in between. This CDR3 is built from 14 residues. The CDR3 loop reads CASSPPQNSYEQYF. Here the CDR3 DNA reads TGTGCCAGCAGCCCCCCACAGAATTCCTACGAGCAGTACTTC.

The gene calls are TRBV28 and TRBJ2-7, with 8 positions matching TRBD1. The length of the CDR3 is 14 residues. Per germline, CDR1 MDHEN and CDR2 SYDVKM. The V segment lost 6 bases and the J segment 0 bases; nucleotides outside the gene matches: 4. The CDR3 sequence is CASSVQGDSYEQYF. The CDR3 coding sequence is TGTGCCAGCAGCGTACAGGGGGACTCCTACGAGCAGTACTTC.

This clonotype was seen repeatedly, ten times or more. The chain links TRBV25-1 to TRBJ1-5; the D is unclear. V lost 5 bases, J lost 0 bases, and 17 bases lay in between. The germline CDR1 and CDR2 sequences are MGHDK and SYGVNS. CDR3 size: 17 residues. This CDR3 is CASSPQRRRDSNQPQHF. In DNA form, the CDR3 reads TGTGCCAGCAGTCCTCAACGCCGGAGAGATAGCAATCAGCCCCAGCATTTT. Complete variable domain (other parts from reference TRBV25-1 and TRBJ1-5): EADIYQTPRYLVIGTGKKITLECSQTMGHDKMYWYQQDPGMELHLIHYSYGVNSTEKGDLSSESTVSRIRTEHFPLTLESARPSHTSQYLCASSPQRRRDSNQPQHFGDGTRLSIL.

This clonotype occurred many times. The chain uses TRBV2 and TRBJ2-7, with TRBD2 matching over 8 bases. With V trimmed by 5 bases and J by 4 bases, 10 bases remained unmatched. Germline V gene sequence: CDR1 SNHLY, CDR2 FYNNEI. The CDR3 is made up of 15 amino acids. CDR3 coding DNA: TGTGCCAGCAGTCCCTCTCGGGAGGGCCTTTACGAGCAGTACTTC. It specifies CASSPSREGLYEQYF. Full variable domain (rest looked up from reference TRBV2 and TRBJ2-7): EPEVTQTPSHQVTQMGQEVILRCVPISNHLYFYWYRQILGQKVEFLVSFYNNEISEKSEIFDDQFSVERPDGSNFTLKIRSTKLEDSAMYFCASSPSREGLYEQYFGPGTRLTVT.

This clonotype occurred many times. The CDR3 loop is CASSLRQGMDEQFF. CDR3 coding DNA: TGTGCCAGCAGCTTAAGACAGGGTATGGATGAGCAGTTCTTC. The V call is TRBV7-9, the J call TRBJ2-1, with 7 nucleotides matching TRBD1. The CDR3 runs 14 residues. J lost 8 bases, V lost 2 bases, and 6 bases had no gene match. CDR1 and CDR2 (germline): SEHNR, FQNEAQ (reference sequence).

In this sample, this clonotype turned up many times. This sequence joins TRBV27 and TRBJ2-1, with D perhaps matching TRBD2 (6 bases). The CDR3 spans 15 residues. Trimming removed 5 bases at V and 3 bases at J, with 14 bases between. Germline CDR1 reads MNHEY; CDR2 reads SMNVEV (reference sequence). CDR3 in amino acids: CASSGGTPIYNEQFF. CDR3 bases: TGTGCCAGCAGTGGCGGGACCCCTATCTACAATGAGCAGTTCTTC.